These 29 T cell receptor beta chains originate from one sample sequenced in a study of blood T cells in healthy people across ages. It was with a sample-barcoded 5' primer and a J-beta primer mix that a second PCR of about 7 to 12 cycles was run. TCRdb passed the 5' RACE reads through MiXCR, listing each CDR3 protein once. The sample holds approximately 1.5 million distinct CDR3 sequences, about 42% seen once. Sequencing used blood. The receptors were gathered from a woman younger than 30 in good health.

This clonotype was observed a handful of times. CDR3 in amino acids: CASGSLISYNEQFF. CDR3 nucleotide sequence: TGTGCCAGCGGCAGCCTCATCTCCTACAATGAGCAGTTCTTC. V is TRBV7-9 and J is TRBJ2-1; D not certain. Germline V gene sequence: CDR1 SEHNR, CDR2 FQNEAQ (reference sequence). This CDR3 is built from 14 residues. Trimming shortened V by 8 bases and J by 0 bases, and 11 bases separated the two germline ends.

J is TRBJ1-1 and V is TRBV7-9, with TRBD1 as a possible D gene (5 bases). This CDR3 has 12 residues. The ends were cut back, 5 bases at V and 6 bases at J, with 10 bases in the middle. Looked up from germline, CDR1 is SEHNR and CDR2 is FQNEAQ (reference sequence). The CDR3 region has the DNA TGTGCCAGCAGCCCGTGGGACGCTGAAGCTTTCTTT. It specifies CASSPWDAEAFF.

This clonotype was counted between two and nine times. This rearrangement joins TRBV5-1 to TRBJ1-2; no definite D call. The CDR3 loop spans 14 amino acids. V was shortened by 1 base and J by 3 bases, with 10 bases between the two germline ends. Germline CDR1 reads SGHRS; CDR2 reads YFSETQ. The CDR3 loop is CASSLLSFDYGYTF. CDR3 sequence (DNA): TGCGCCAGCAGCTTGTTGAGTTTCGACTATGGCTACACCTTC.

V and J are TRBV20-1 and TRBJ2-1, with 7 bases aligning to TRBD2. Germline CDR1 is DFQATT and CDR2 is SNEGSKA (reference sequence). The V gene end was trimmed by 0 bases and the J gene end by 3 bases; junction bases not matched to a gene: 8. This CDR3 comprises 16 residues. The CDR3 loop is CSARDRSWTSYNEQFF. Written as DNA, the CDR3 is TGCAGTGCTAGAGATAGGAGCTGGACTAGCTACAATGAGCAGTTCTTC.

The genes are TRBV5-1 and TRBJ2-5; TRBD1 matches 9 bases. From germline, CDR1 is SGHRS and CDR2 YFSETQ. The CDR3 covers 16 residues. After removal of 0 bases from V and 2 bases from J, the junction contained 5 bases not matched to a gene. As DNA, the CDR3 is TGCGCCAGCAGCTTGGAGCCGGGACAGGGTCAAGAGACCCAGTACTTC. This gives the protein CASSLEPGQGQETQYF. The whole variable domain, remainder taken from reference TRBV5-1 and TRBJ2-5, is KAGVTQTPRYLIKTRGQQVTLSCSPISGHRSVSWYQQTPGQGLQFLFEYFSETQRNKGNFPGRFSGRQFSNSRSEMNVSTLELGDSALYLCASSLEPGQGQETQYFGPGTRLLVL.

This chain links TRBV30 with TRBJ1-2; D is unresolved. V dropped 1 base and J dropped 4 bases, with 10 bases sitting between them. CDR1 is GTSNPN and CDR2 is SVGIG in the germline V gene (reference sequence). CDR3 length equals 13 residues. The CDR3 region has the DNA TGTGCCTGGAGTGGTGGGTATAGCTATGGCTACACCTTC. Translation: CAWSGGYSYGYTF.

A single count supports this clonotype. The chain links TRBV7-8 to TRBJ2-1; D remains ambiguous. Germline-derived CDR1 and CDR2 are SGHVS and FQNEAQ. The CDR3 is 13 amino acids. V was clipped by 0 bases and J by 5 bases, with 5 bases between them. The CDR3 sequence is CASSLAMDNEQFF. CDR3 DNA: TGTGCCAGCAGCTTAGCTATGGACAATGAGCAGTTCTTC. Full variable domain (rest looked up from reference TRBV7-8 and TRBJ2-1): GAGVSQSPRYKVAKRGQDVALRCDPISGHVSLFWYQQALGQGPEFLTYFQNEAQLDKSGLPSDRFFAERPEGSVSTLKIQRTQQEDSAVYLCASSLAMDNEQFFGPGTRLTVL.

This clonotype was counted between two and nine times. CDR3 amino acids: CASSLVAGAFEKLFF. In DNA, the CDR3 is TGTGCCAGCAGCTTAGTGGCAGGGGCTTTTGAAAAACTGTTTTTT. V is TRBV7-2 and J is TRBJ1-4, with D possibly being TRBD1 (6 bases). In germline, CDR1 is SGHTA, CDR2 FQGNSA. V was trimmed by 1 base and J by 7 bases, leaving 13 bases between them. The CDR3 is 15 amino acids.

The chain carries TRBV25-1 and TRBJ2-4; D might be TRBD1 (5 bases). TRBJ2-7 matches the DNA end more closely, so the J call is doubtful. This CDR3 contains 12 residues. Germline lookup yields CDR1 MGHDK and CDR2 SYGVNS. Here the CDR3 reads CASTQGFYEQYF. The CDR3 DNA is TGTGCCAGCACCCAGGGTTTCTACGAGCAGTACTTC.

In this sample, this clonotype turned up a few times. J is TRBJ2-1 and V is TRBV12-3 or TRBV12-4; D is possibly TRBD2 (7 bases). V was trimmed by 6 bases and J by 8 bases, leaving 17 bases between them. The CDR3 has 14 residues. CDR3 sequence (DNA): TGTGCCAGCAGGCATTCAGGGGAGGGCGATGAGCAGTTCTTC. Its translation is CASRHSGEGDEQFF.

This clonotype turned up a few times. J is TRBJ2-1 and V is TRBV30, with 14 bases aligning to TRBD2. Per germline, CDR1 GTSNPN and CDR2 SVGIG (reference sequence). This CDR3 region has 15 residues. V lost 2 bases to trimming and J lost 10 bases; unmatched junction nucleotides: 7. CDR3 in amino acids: CAWSFGTSGSWEQFF. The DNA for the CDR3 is TGTGCCTGGAGTTTCGGGACTAGCGGGAGTTGGGAGCAGTTCTTC.

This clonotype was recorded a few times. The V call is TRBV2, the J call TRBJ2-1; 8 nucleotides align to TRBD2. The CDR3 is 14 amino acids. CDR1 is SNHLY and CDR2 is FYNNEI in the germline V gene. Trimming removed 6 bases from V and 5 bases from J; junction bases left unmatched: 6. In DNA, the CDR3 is TGTGCCAGCAGGTCGGAGCGGGGGAACAATGAGCAGTTCTTC. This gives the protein CASRSERGNNEQFF.

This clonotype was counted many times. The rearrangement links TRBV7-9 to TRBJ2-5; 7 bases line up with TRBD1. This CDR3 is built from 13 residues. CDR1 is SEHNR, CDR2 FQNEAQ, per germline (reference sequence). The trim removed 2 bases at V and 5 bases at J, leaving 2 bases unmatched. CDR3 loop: CASSLTGVETQYF. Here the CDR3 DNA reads TGTGCCAGCAGCTTAACAGGGGTGGAGACCCAGTACTTC.

CDR3 in amino acids: CSASYHTGELFF. The CDR3 nucleotides read TGCAGTGCTAGTTATCATACCGGGGAGCTGTTTTTT. V is TRBV20-1 and J is TRBJ2-2; D gene unclear. The length of the CDR3 is 12 residues. Looked up from germline, CDR1 is DFQATT and CDR2 is SNEGSKA (reference sequence). V was cut by 3 bases and J by 5 bases, with 7 bases left in between.

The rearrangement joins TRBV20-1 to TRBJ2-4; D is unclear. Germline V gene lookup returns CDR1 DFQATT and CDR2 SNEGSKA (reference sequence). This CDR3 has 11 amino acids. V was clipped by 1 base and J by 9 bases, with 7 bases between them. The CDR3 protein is CSARGHSIQYF. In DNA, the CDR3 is TGCAGTGCTAGAGGCCACAGCATTCAGTACTTC.

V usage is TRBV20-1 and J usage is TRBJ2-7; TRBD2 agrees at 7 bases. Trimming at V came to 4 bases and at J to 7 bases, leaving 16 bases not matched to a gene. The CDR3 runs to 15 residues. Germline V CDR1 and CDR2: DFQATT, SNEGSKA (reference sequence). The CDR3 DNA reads TGCAGTGCTATCTCCCCGCGGGAGTCCTACAATGAGCAGTACTTC. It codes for CSAISPRESYNEQYF.

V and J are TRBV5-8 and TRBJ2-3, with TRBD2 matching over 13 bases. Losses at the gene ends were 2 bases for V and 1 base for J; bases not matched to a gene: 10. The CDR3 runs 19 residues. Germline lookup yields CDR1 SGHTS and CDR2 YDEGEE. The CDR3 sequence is CASSFPSGTSGVRTDTQYF. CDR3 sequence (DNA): TGTGCCAGCAGCTTCCCATCCGGGACTAGCGGGGTGCGCACAGATACGCAGTATTTT.

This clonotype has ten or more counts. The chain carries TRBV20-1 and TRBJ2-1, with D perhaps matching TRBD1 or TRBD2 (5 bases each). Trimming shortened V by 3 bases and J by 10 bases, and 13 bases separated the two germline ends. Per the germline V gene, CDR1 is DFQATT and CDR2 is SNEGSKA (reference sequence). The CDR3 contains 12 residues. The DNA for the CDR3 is TGCAGTGCTAGGGCCCGGGGCGGGGAGCAGTTCTTC. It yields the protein CSARARGGEQFF.

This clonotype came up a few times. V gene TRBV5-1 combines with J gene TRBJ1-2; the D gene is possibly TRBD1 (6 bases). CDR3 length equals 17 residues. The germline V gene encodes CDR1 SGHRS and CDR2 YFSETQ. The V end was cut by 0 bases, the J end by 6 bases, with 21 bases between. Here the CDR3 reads CASSLDPGAVSWDGYTF. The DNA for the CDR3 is TGCGCCAGCAGCTTGGATCCGGGGGCGGTGTCGTGGGATGGCTACACCTTC. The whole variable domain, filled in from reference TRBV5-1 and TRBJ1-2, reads KAGVTQTPRYLIKTRGQQVTLSCSPISGHRSVSWYQQTPGQGLQFLFEYFSETQRNKGNFPGRFSGRQFSNSRSEMNVSTLELGDSALYLCASSLDPGAVSWDGYTFGSGTRLTVV.

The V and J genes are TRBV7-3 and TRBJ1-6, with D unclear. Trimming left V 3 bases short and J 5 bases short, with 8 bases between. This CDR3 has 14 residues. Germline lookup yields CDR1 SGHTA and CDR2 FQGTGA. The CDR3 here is CASSFAGHNSPLHF. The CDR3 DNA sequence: TGTGCCAGCAGCTTTGCGGGTCATAATTCACCCCTCCACTTT.

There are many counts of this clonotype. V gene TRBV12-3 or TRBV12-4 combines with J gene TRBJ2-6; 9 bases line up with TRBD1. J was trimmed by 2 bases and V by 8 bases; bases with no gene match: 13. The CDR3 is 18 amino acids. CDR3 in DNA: TGTGCCAGCCGCCCTGGACAGGGGAGATTCCCTGGGGCCAACGTCCTGACTTTC. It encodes CASRPGQGRFPGANVLTF.

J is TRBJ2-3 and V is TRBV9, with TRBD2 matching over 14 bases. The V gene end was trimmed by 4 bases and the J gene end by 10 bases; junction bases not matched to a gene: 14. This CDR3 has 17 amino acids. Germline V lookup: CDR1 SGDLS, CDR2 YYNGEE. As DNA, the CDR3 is TGTGCCAGCAGCTCGGGACTAGCGGGAGAGATTGGTAAGGCGCAGTATTTT. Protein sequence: CASSSGLAGEIGKAQYF.

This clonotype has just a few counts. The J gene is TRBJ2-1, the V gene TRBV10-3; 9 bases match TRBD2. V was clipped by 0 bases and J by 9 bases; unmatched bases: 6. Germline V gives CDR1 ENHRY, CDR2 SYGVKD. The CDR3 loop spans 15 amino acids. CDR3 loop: CAISESISGSGEQFF. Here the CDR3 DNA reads TGTGCCATCAGTGAGTCGATTAGCGGGAGCGGTGAGCAGTTCTTC.

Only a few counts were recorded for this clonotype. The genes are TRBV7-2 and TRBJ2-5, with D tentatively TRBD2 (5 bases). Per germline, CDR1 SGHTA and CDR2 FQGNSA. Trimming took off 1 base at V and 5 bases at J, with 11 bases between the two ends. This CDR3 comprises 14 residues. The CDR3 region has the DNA TGTGCCAGCAGCTTAGTGTCTAGCTCTGAGACCCAGTACTTC. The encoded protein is CASSLVSSSETQYF.

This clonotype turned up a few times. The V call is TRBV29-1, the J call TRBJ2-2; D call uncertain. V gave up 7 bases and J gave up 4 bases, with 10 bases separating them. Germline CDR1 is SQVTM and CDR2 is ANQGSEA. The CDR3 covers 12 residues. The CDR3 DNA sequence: TGCAGCGGCCTGATTAGCACCGGGGAGCTGTTTTTT. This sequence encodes CSGLISTGELFF.

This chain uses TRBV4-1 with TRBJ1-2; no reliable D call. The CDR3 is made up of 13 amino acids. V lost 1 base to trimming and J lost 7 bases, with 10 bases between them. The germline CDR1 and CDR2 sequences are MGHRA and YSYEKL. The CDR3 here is CASSQAGLGGYTF. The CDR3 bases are TGCGCCAGCAGCCAAGCGGGTTTGGGTGGCTACACCTTC.

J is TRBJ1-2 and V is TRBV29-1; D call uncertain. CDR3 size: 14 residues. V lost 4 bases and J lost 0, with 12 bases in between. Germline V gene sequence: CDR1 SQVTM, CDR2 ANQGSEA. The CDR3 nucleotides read TGCAGCGTTGGACCTCATGGGCCTAACTATGGCTACACCTTC. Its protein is CSVGPHGPNYGYTF.

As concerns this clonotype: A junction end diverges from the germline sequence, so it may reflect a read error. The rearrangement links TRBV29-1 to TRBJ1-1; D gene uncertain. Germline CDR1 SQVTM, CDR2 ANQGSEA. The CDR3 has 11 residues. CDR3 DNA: TGCAGCGTGAGGGTATTCACTGAAACTTTCTTT. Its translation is CSVRVFTETFF.

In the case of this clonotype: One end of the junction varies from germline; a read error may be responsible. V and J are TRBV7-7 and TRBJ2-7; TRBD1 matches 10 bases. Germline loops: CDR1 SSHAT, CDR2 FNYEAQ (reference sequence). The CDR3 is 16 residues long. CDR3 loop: CASSSRQGASTYEQYF. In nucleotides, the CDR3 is TGTGCAAGCAGCTCGAGACAGGGGGCTAGTACCTACGAGCAGTACTTC.